The 17 T cell receptor beta chains in this list originate from one sample, sequenced in a study of blood T cell repertoires in COVID-19. The data were produced by immunoSEQ multiplex PCR, yet TCRdb's version contains in-frame clones alone and is incomplete. Among approximately 49,000 clones, roughly four fifths were seen once, and the ten largest hold around 14%. Sequenced material: peripheral blood. The receptor set was obtained from a human donor with acute or convalescent COVID-19. The donor label of this sample is uncertain.

This rearrangement joins TRBV7-9 to TRBJ2-7, with a tentative D call TRBD1 (5 bases). V gave up 7 bases and J gave up 5 bases, with 15 bases separating them. The CDR3 covers 13 residues. Germline assignment: CDR1 SEHNR and CDR2 FQNEAQ (reference sequence). The CDR3 DNA is TGTGCCAGCAAAAAGACAGAAGGCAACGAGCAGTACTTC. It is translated as CASKKTEGNEQYF.

This chain links TRBV6-5 with TRBJ1-2; TRBD1 matches at 7 bases. V was clipped by 6 bases and J by 4 bases; unmatched bases: 5. The CDR3 runs 13 residues. Germline V gene lookup returns CDR1 MNHEY and CDR2 SVGAGI. The CDR3 reads CASSRGTVYGYTF. Here the CDR3 DNA reads TGTGCCAGCAGCAGAGGGACAGTCTATGGCTACACCTTC.

This clone was seen a handful of times. The CDR3 loop is CASSQGAGGATYEQYF. In DNA, the CDR3 is TGCGCCAGCAGCCAAGGGGCCGGGGGGGCGACTTACGAGCAGTACTTC. The gene calls are TRBV4-3 and TRBJ2-7, with 8 positions matching TRBD2. The CDR3 has 16 residues. Trimming cost V 1 base and J 4 bases; bases outside gene matches: 9. Germline CDR1 and CDR2: LGHNA and YSLEER.

This chain links TRBV20-1 with TRBJ1-1, with 7 bases lining up with TRBD1. The germline CDR1 and CDR2 sequences are DFQATT and SNEGSKA (reference sequence). The CDR3 totals 15 residues. V lost 3 bases and J lost 4; bases outside the gene matches: 11. The CDR3 here is CSASDPPTGSTEAFF. In nucleotides, the CDR3 is TGCAGTGCTAGTGATCCCCCGACAGGGTCCACTGAAGCTTTCTTT.

The V and J genes are TRBV7-6 and TRBJ2-7; D possibly corresponds to TRBD2 (5 bases). Germline V CDR1 and CDR2: SGHVS, FNYEAQ. This CDR3 region has 16 residues. Trimming shortened V by 1 base and J by 0 bases, and 13 bases separated the two germline ends. This CDR3 reads CASSLGAGGSSYEQYF. The DNA of the CDR3 is TGTGCCAGCAGCTTAGGAGCTGGAGGCAGCTCCTACGAGCAGTACTTC.

This clone occurred once. The chain joins TRBV29-1 to TRBJ1-1, with 7 bases matching TRBD1. The CDR3 is made up of 13 amino acids. CDR1 and CDR2 (germline): SQVTM, ANQGSEA. Trimming removed 6 bases from V and 5 bases from J; junction bases left unmatched: 9. The CDR3 sequence is CSVLGQEPTEAFF. CDR3 DNA sequence: TGCAGCGTACTCGGACAGGAGCCGACTGAAGCTTTCTTT.

This rearrangement joins TRBV7-3 to TRBJ2-3; D is unclear. The CDR3 has 12 amino acids. Per germline, CDR1 SGHTA and CDR2 FQGTGA. Trimming removed 5 bases at V and 6 bases at J, with 9 bases between. The CDR3 loop is CASSPYGDTQYF. The CDR3, as DNA: TGTGCCAGCAGCCCCTACGGGGATACGCAGTATTTT.

This rearrangement joins TRBV15 to TRBJ2-5; D perhaps matches TRBD1 (6 bases). V was trimmed by 0 bases and J by 7 bases, leaving 15 bases between them. The CDR3 covers 15 residues. Germline V gene lookup returns CDR1 LNHNV and CDR2 YYDKDF (reference sequence). CDR3 coding DNA: TGTGCCACCAGCAGAGATGTCGGGCAGGGGATGACCCAGTACTTC. It is translated as CATSRDVGQGMTQYF.

The count of this clone is one. J is TRBJ1-2 and V is TRBV7-2; D remains unclear. V gave up 8 bases and J gave up 8 bases, with 12 bases separating them. Germline V gene data show CDR1 as SGHTA and CDR2 as FQGNSA. This CDR3 contains 11 residues. CDR3 protein: CASSFGYGYTF. Written as DNA, the CDR3 is TGTGCCAGCTCATTCGGGTACGGCTACACCTTC.

The rearrangement uses TRBV6-5 and TRBJ2-3; D perhaps matches TRBD1 (6 bases). The germline V and J ends were trimmed by 7 bases and 3 bases, with 14 bases remaining between them. The CDR3 has 14 residues. Germline CDR1 MNHEY, CDR2 SVGAGI. Here the CDR3 reads CASKEQGFTDTQYF. Written as DNA, the CDR3 is TGTGCCAGCAAAGAACAGGGCTTTACAGATACGCAGTATTTT.

The rearrangement links TRBV7-2 to TRBJ2-3; the D gene is possibly TRBD1 (6 bases). The CDR3 runs to 15 residues. Deletions cut 5 bases from V and 4 bases from J, with 16 bases between. The germline V gene has CDR1 SGHTA and CDR2 FQGNSA. Here the CDR3 reads CASSAQGGFPDTQYF. The CDR3 coding sequence is TGTGCCAGCAGCGCACAGGGTGGATTCCCAGATACGCAGTATTTT.

This chain links TRBV7-2 with TRBJ2-3, with D maybe TRBD1 (7 bases). Germline loops: CDR1 SGHTA, CDR2 FQGNSA. Deletions cut 1 base from V and 0 bases from J, with 11 bases between. The length of the CDR3 is 16 residues. The CDR3 reads CASSLVAGQSTDTQYF. CDR3 DNA sequence: TGTGCCAGCAGCTTAGTGGCGGGACAGAGCACAGATACGCAGTATTTT.

J is TRBJ2-1 and V is TRBV6-4; 9 bases are shared with TRBD2. The trim removed 2 bases at V and 4 bases at J, leaving 6 bases unmatched. From germline, CDR1 is MRHNA and CDR2 SNTAGT. This CDR3 comprises 16 residues. In nucleotides, the CDR3 is TGTGCCAGCAGTGACGGAATAGCGGGGGATTACAATGAGCAGTTCTTC. It yields the protein CASSDGIAGDYNEQFF.

This clone has only a few counts. This chain joins TRBV2 and TRBJ1-1; 8 nucleotides agree with TRBD1. The CDR3 runs 14 residues. Germline V CDR1 and CDR2: SNHLY, FYNNEI. The V and J ends lost 4 bases and 5 bases, in that order; junction bases with no gene match: 6. In nucleotides, the CDR3 is TGTGCCAGCAGTGCAGAATGGACAGGGACTGAAGCTTTCTTT. This sequence encodes CASSAEWTGTEAFF.

This clone was seen only a few times. This chain links TRBV10-3 with TRBJ2-3; 7 bases agree with TRBD1. CDR3 length equals 15 residues. Germline V gene lookup returns CDR1 ENHRY and CDR2 SYGVKD. The V and J ends lost 7 bases and 0 bases, in that order; junction bases with no gene match: 7. Here the CDR3 DNA reads TGTGCCATCATCGCGGACAGGAGTAGCACAGATACGCAGTATTTT. Protein: CAIIADRSSTDTQYF.

The chain couples TRBV6-1 to TRBJ2-1, with D uncertain. CDR1 and CDR2 (germline): MNHNS, SASEGT. The germline V and J ends were trimmed by 3 bases and 4 bases, with 16 bases remaining between them. The CDR3 sequence is 16 residues long. The DNA for the CDR3 is TGTGCCAGCAGTGAGTCGTGGGCCCTCCTTTACAATGAGCAGTTCTTC. Translated: CASSESWALLYNEQFF.

The rearrangement joins TRBV10-3 to TRBJ1-6; 7 nucleotides align to TRBD1. CDR1 and CDR2 from the germline V gene are ENHRY and SYGVKD. The CDR3 runs 16 residues. The V and J ends lost 4 bases and 7 bases, in that order; junction bases with no gene match: 10. CDR3 sequence (DNA): TGTGCCATCAGTGTGGGGGACAGACTAGTCAATTCACCCCTCCACTTT. Its protein is CAISVGDRLVNSPLHF.